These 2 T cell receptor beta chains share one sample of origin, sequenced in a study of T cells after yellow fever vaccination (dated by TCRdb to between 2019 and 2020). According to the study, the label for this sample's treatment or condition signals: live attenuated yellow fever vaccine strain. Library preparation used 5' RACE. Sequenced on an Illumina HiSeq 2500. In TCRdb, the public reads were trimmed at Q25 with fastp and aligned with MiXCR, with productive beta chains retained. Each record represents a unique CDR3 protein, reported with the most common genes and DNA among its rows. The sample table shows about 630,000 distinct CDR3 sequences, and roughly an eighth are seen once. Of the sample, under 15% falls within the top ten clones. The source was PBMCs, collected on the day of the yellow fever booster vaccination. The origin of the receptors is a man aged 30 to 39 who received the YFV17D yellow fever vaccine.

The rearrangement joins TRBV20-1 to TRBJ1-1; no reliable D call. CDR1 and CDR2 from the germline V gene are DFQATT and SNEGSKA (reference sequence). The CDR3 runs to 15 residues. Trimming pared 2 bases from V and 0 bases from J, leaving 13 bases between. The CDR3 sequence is CSARPSDGMNTEAFF. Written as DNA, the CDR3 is TGCAGTGCTAGACCCTCGGACGGGATGAACACTGAAGCTTTCTTT.

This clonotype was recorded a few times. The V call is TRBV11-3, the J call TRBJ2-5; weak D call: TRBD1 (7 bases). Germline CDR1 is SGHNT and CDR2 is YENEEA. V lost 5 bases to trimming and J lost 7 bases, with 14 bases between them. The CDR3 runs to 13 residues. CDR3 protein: CASSRGREGTQYF. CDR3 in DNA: TGTGCCAGCAGCAGGGGGCGGGAAGGGACCCAGTACTTC.